This is a list of T cell receptor beta chains from one sample in a study of chemoradiotherapy in HPV16-positive cancers. Assay: immunoSEQ multiplex PCR; the TCRdb copy retains only in-frame clones and omits some. This table holds about 10,000 clones, 86% found once. Source: blood, taken from a patient who underwent chemoradiotherapy. All receptors come from a human donor with HPV-associated anogenital cancer. Both conserved end residues are part of each CDR3. Fields, in order: D gene, J gene, clone size, V gene, CDR3 DNA, CDR3 protein. D genes are given only for firm matches. Some rows have no size entry. The others give once, few or many, or a class for an expanded clone.

NA	TRBJ1-5	NA	TRBV19	TGTGCCAGTACGGAGTGGGGCAATCAGCCCCAGCATTTT	CASTEWGNQPQHF
NA	TRBJ1-1	NA	TRBV4-3	TGCGCCAGCAGCCAAGAGGACACTTATGAGGGAGCTTTCTTT	CASSQEDTYEGAFF
NA	TRBJ2-2	NA	TRBV19	TGTGCCAGTAGTATAGGAGGGACAACTATTGGGGAGCTGTTTTTT	CASSIGGTTIGELFF
NA	TRBJ1-5	few	TRBV5-8	TGTGCCAGCAGCGGGGCAGGAGGGAATCAGCCCCAGCATTTT	CASSGAGGNQPQHF
TRBD2	TRBJ2-1	NA	TRBV5-4	TGTGCCAGCAGCTTGTCCGGGGGGAGTGGGAATGAGCAGTTCTTC	CASSLSGGSGNEQFF
TRBD1	TRBJ1-6	NA	TRBV5-1	TGCGCCAGCAGCTCGGACAGGGGAGGATCACCCCTCCACTTT	CASSSDRGGSPLHF
TRBD2	TRBJ2-1	NA	TRBV10-1	TGCGCCAGCAGTGAGGCGGGGGGGAATTACAATGAGCAGTTCTTC	CASSEAGGNYNEQFF
TRBD2	TRBJ2-3	NA	TRBV7-3	TGTGCCAGCAGCCCCGGGGTAGCGGGGGGCACAGATACGCAGTATTTT	CASSPGVAGGTDTQYF
NA	TRBJ1-5	NA	TRBV7-9	TGTGCCAGCAGCTTAGAAAATCAGCCCCAGCATTTT	CASSLENQPQHF
NA	TRBJ1-2	NA	TRBV11-2	TGTGCCAGCAGCTTAGAGTCGGGGTTAAGAGGCTACACCTTC	CASSLESGLRGYTF
NA	TRBJ1-6	once	TRBV9	TGTGCCAGCAGCGTAGGTCGGGGCCCGTCCTATAATTCACCCCTCCACTTT	CASSVGRGPSYNSPLHF
TRBD1	TRBJ1-3	NA	TRBV28	TGTGCCAGCAGAGACAGGGAGTCTGGAAACACCATATATTTT	CASRDRESGNTIYF
TRBD1	TRBJ2-7	NA	TRBV5-1	TGCGCCAGCAGCACCGACACAGGGGGCTTCGGCGAGCAGTACTTC	CASSTDTGGFGEQYF
NA	TRBJ1-5	NA	TRBV7-6	TGTGCCAGCAGCTTATGGCCAGGGGATAGGAGCAATCAGCCCCAGCATTTT	CASSLWPGDRSNQPQHF
NA	TRBJ2-5	NA	TRBV5-4	TGTGCCAGCAGCTTGGTGGGGCAAGAGACCCAGTACTTC	CASSLVGQETQYF
NA	TRBJ2-7	NA	TRBV5-3	TGTGCCAGAAGTCGCGAGGACAGTAGCTACGAGCAGTACTTC	CARSREDSSYEQYF
TRBD1	TRBJ1-2	NA	TRBV27	TGTGCCAGCAGTGGCGGGACAGGGGGCGATAGGAACTATGGCTACACCTTC	CASSGGTGGDRNYGYTF
NA	TRBJ2-2	NA	TRBV5-6	TGTGCCAGCAGCGCCAGGGCACGCGGGGAGCTGTTTTTT	CASSARARGELFF
NA	TRBJ1-1	NA	TRBV7-3	TGTGCCAGCAGCCCCACCGGGTGGAGCACTGAAGCTTTCTTT	CASSPTGWSTEAFF
NA	TRBJ2-2	few	TRBV19	TGTGCCAGTAACCCGCGATCCGGGGAGCTGTTTTTT	CASNPRSGELFF
TRBD1	TRBJ2-7	NA	TRBV7-8	TGTGCCAGCAGCGCGCAACAGGGGGAAATAGTCTACGAGCAGTACTTC	CASSAQQGEIVYEQYF
TRBD2	TRBJ2-3	NA	TRBV30	TGTGCCTGGAGTGTATCGCGGGGGTTGGCAGATACGCAGTATTTT	CAWSVSRGLADTQYF
TRBD2	TRBJ2-2	NA	TRBV5-1	TGCGCCAGCAGCCCCCTTTTGGCGGGGGGCCCCGGGGAGCTGTTTTTT	CASSPLLAGGPGELFF
NA	TRBJ2-7	NA	TRBV10-3	TGTGCCACCACTAAGAAGGGGGGACAGTCCGAGCAGTACTTC	CATTKKGGQSEQYF
NA	TRBJ1-2	NA	TRBV15	TGTGCCACCAGCAGAGATTTTGGGGGGGGAGGCGATGGCTACACCTTC	CATSRDFGGGGDGYTF
TRBD1	TRBJ2-7	NA	TRBV5-6	TGTGCCAGCAGCTGGGACAGGGGCGCCCTTAGGTACGAGCAGTACTTC	CASSWDRGALRYEQYF
NA	TRBJ1-1	NA	TRBV5-1	TGCGCCAGCAGCTTGGAGGGAAGCACTGAAGCTTTCTTT	CASSLEGSTEAFF
TRBD1	TRBJ1-2	once	TRBV15	TGTGCCACCAGAGAAGACAGGGCGAACTATGGCTACACCTTC	CATREDRANYGYTF
TRBD1	TRBJ1-2	NA	TRBV5-6	TGTGCCAGCAGCGGAGGACAGGGCGCGATTCCCCGGGGTGGCTACACCTTC	CASSGGQGAIPRGGYTF
NA	TRBJ2-7	NA	TRBV7-9	TGTGCCAGCAGCTTAGATGGGGGGTCCTACGAGCAGTACTTC	CASSLDGGSYEQYF
TRBD1	TRBJ2-7	NA	TRBV7-2	TGTGCCAGCAGCTTGGACAGGGGGACCTACGAGCAGTACTTC	CASSLDRGTYEQYF
NA	TRBJ1-1	NA	TRBV19	TGTGCCAGTAGTAGATCTTCCACTGAAGCTTTCTTT	CASSRSSTEAFF
TRBD1	TRBJ2-6	NA	TRBV27	TGTGCCAGCAGTCACCTCGGACAGGGTGTCTCTGGGGCCAACGTCCTGACTTTC	CASSHLGQGVSGANVLTF
NA	TRBJ2-6	NA	TRBV30	TGTGCCTGGAGTGTCCCAGGGGCCAACGTCCTGACTTTC	CAWSVPGANVLTF
NA	TRBJ1-1	NA	TRBV7-3	TGTGCCAGCAGCTTAATGGAAGGAAACACTGAAGCTTTCTTT	CASSLMEGNTEAFF
TRBD1	TRBJ1-2	once	TRBV11-2	TGTGCCAGCAGCTTAGTGGGACAGGGGGAGGCCAACTATGGCTACACCTTC	CASSLVGQGEANYGYTF
NA	TRBJ2-7	NA	TRBV4-2	TGTGCCAGCAGCCACTCCGGGGGCGGGGACCCCTACGAGCAGTACTTC	CASSHSGGGDPYEQYF
NA	TRBJ1-3	NA	TRBV15	TGTGCCACCAGCAGAGATTTAGTGGGGGCCGGAAACACCATATATTTT	CATSRDLVGAGNTIYF
NA	TRBJ1-4	NA	TRBV7-9	TGTGCCAGCAGCTTCCGGGACGGTTATAATGAAAAACTGTTTTTT	CASSFRDGYNEKLFF
TRBD1	TRBJ1-2	few	TRBV19	TGTGCCAGTAAACCCGGGGACAGGGTGGATGGCTACACCTTC	CASKPGDRVDGYTF
TRBD2	TRBJ2-3	NA	TRBV28	TGTGCCAGCAGTCGACTAGCGGGGGTTCGCACAGATACGCAGTATTTT	CASSRLAGVRTDTQYF